This T cell receptor beta chain was captured by sequencing in a study of blood T cell repertoires in COVID-19. Study-level information: T cells, B-cell-depleted T cells, or PBMCs supplied cDNA or gDNA.

V was shortened by 3 bases and J by 5 bases, with 13 bases between the two germline ends. CDR1 SGHNT and CDR2 YENEEA come from the germline V gene. The CDR3 covers 14 residues. TCRdb's copy holds only in-frame clones and misses some; the assay was immunoSEQ multiplex PCR. The sample lists 150,000 or so clones; around 84% were seen once. This clone was detected once. The receptor was isolated from a human donor in a cohort sampled during active COVID-19. Material: peripheral blood. The chain uses TRBV11-3 and TRBJ1-1, with D unclear. In DNA, the CDR3 is TGTGCCAGCAGCTTCCAGGTTGGAGGGACTGAAGCTTTCTTT. Its protein product is CASSFQVGGTEAFF. The full variable domain, with the rest looked up from reference TRBV11-3 and TRBJ1-1, is EAGVVQSPRYKIIEKKQPVAFWCNPISGHNTLYWYLQNLGQGPELLIRYENEEAVDDSQLPKDRFSAERLKGVDSTLKIQPAELGDSAVYLCASSFQVGGTEAFFGQGTRLTVV.